Listed below are T cell receptor beta chains from one sample, sequenced in a study of cytomegalovirus exposure and HLA in healthy donors. TCRdb's table, derived via immunoSEQ multiplex PCR, lists solely in-frame clones and lacks some. The sample has roughly 200,000 clones, around 89% seen once; the top ten hold roughly 0.99%. Sequencing used PBMCs. Source of these receptors: a woman aged 18-30 years in good health and CMV-seronegative. The conserved cysteine and the conserved F or W are not part of the CDR3 here.

length,V,J,CDR3
12,TRBV7-2,TRBJ1-2,ASSQDRGDDRYT
9,TRBV28,TRBJ1-5,ASSVNQPQH
20,TRBV2,TRBJ2-7,ASSEDTFRGLAGGPSSYEQY
13,TRBV6-5,TRBJ1-1,ASSYVPTGGTEAF
13,TRBV27,TRBJ1-5,ASSPRSLGGQPQH
9,TRBV25-1,TRBJ1-1,ASSQYTEAF
12,TRBV6-5,TRBJ2-7,ASKTGFSSYEQY
13,TRBV29-1,TRBJ2-7,SALGLAGDTYEQY
15,TRBV7-2,TRBJ1-2,ASSRLAFPGQANGYT
12,TRBV13,TRBJ1-1,ASSPSPGTVGAF
13,TRBV9,TRBJ1-5,ASSPGPGSNQPQH
13,TRBV30,TRBJ1-3,AWISRGFSGNTIY
13,TRBV5-1,TRBJ2-6,ASSVTGAGANVLT
12,TRBV6-5,TRBJ1-4,ASSDRDANEKLF
15,TRBV2,TRBJ2-3,ASSRAGSPISTDTQY
12,TRBV4-1,TRBJ1-2,ASSQEGGLGGYT
13,TRBV7-2,TRBJ2-2,ASSLLRSNTGELF
12,TRBV2,TRBJ2-1,ASTGVFSYNEQF
10,TRBV5-1,TRBJ2-7,ASSTTGLEQY
13,TRBV6-1,TRBJ2-1,ASSARGGSDNEQF
12,TRBV5-1,TRBJ1-1,ASSADRPNTEAF
13,TRBV7-2,TRBJ2-7,ASSLGGTGAGEQY
11,TRBV6-4,TRBJ2-3,ATSTGGASTQY
15,TRBV13,TRBJ2-1,ASELAGGPMSYNEQF
13,TRBV4-3,TRBJ2-1,ANPVSRGAYNEQF
14,TRBV11-3,TRBJ2-5,ASSLTIGTIQETQY
11,TRBV11-2,TRBJ1-6,ASSLGHLVTLH
12,TRBV7-8,TRBJ2-6,ASSRRSGANVLT
16,TRBV7-9,TRBJ2-5,ASSSNQGKTYPQETQY
14,TRBV7-9,TRBJ1-4,ASSLDRVATNEKLF
14,TRBV7-2,TRBJ2-7,ASSPHPGLEKYEQY
13,TRBV6-6,TRBJ1-2,ASREGQGSNYGYT
10,TRBV7-9,TRBJ1-5,ASSRSNQPQH
14,TRBV5-1,TRBJ2-5,ASSLVGGGAGETQY
10,TRBV27,TRBJ1-1,ASRSQGTEAF
12,TRBV5-6,TRBJ1-5,ASSSRVSNQPQH
12,TRBV18,TRBJ1-2,ASSPDRANYGYT
13,TRBV5-6,TRBJ2-1,ASSSRDRGLNEQF
12,TRBV28,TRBJ2-7,ASSPGTGVYEQY
12,TRBV6-1,TRBJ2-3,ASTGGGEADTQY
12,TRBV7-2,.,ASSLETVPYEQY
12,TRBV5-4,TRBJ1-1,ASSTRTGGPEAF